This T cell receptor beta chain derives from a study of T cell clonality in common variable immunodeficiency. Findings and limits, study-wide: Shared TCRbeta clones were fewer between CVID subjects than controls. Reportedly, TCR beta sequences from common variable immunodeficiency showed fewer deletions and N-nucleotide insertions.

For this clone: What it binds is not known. The read finishes 3 residues shy of the CDR3 end, and the germline J gene is used to complete it.

Caucasian heritage predominated among both patients and controls. Each donor provided about 4.5 to 9 ml of heparinized whole blood. Germline values: CDR1 SGHRS, CDR2 YFSETQ. CDR3 length: 13 amino acids. With 1 base removed from V and 5 bases from J, the gap between germline ends came to 10 bases. Produced via immunoSEQ multiplex PCR; TCRdb's table is partial and in-frame only. This sample contains some 15,000 clones. What was sequenced was peripheral blood mononuclear cells. The rearrangement links TRBV5-1 to TRBJ2-7; D possibly corresponds to TRBD2 (5 bases). The receptor was derived from a human donor with common variable immunodeficiency. CDR3 amino acids: CASSLWQRNEQYF. The part of the CDR3 DNA that was read is TGCGCCAGCAGCTTGTGGCAGCGGAACGAG.